Listed here are 10 T cell receptor beta chains from one sample, sequenced in a study of cytomegalovirus exposure and HLA in healthy donors. Researchers ran the PCR with 60 Vbeta and 13 Jbeta primers. The protocol was immunoSEQ multiplex PCR, while the TCRdb copy is restricted to in-frame clones and leaves out a portion. The sample holds about 98,000 clones, approximately 79% seen once. Sequenced material: PBMCs. The receptors shown here come from a male donor in good health and CMV-seronegative.

The CDR3 DNA sequence: TGTGCCAGCAGTTTAGATGAGGCGCCGGGACTAGCGGGAGTAGATACGCAGTATTTT. The encoded protein is CASSLDEAPGLAGVDTQYF. The chain carries TRBV28 and TRBJ2-3; 14 bases align to TRBD2. The V segment lost 2 bases and the J segment 5 bases; nucleotides outside the gene matches: 12. The germline CDR1 and CDR2 sequences are MDHEN and SYDVKM. The CDR3 totals 19 residues.

This chain connects TRBV6-6 to TRBJ2-5, with 8 bases aligning to TRBD2. The V and J ends lost 2 bases and 1 base, in that order; junction bases with no gene match: 6. The CDR3 consists of 16 residues. Germline CDR1 is MNHNY and CDR2 is SVGAGI (reference sequence). In nucleotides, the CDR3 is TGTGCCAGCAGTTACGGCTCCCTAGCGGGCCAAGAGACCCAGTACTTC. It codes for CASSYGSLAGQETQYF.

J is TRBJ2-2 and V is TRBV5-4; D is undetermined. This CDR3 spans 15 amino acids. CDR1 is SGHNT, CDR2 YYREEE, per germline (reference sequence). V lost 2 bases and J lost 6, with 14 bases in between. Written as DNA, the CDR3 is TGTGCCAGCAGCTTTACACAGATGGTGGCCGGGGAGCTGTTTTTT. Translating gives CASSFTQMVAGELFF.

The gene calls are TRBV11-3 and TRBJ2-7; TRBD2 agrees at 7 bases. V was clipped by 2 bases and J by 5 bases; unmatched bases: 6. This CDR3 has 14 amino acids. Germline CDR1 and CDR2: SGHNT and YENEEA. The DNA of the CDR3 is TGTGCCAGCAGCTTAACGGGAGGCACCCACGAGCAGTACTTC. Translated: CASSLTGGTHEQYF.

This chain connects TRBV18 to TRBJ2-1, with TRBD2 matching over 9 bases. V dropped 3 bases and J dropped 7; count of bases not matched to a gene: 7. The CDR3 covers 15 residues. Germline V gives CDR1 KGHSH, CDR2 LQKENI. CDR3 amino acids: CASSPLAGESNEQFF. The CDR3 nucleotides are TGTGCCAGCTCACCCTTAGCGGGAGAGTCGAATGAGCAGTTCTTC.

This clone was detected only once. The gene calls are TRBV29-1 and TRBJ2-5, with 12 nucleotides matching TRBD2. This CDR3 spans 15 amino acids. Trimming cost V 3 bases and J 2 bases; bases outside gene matches: 4. Germline lookup yields CDR1 SQVTM and CDR2 ANQGSEA. CDR3 in DNA: TGCAGCGTTGACGGGACTAGCGGGTTTCAAGAGACCCAGTACTTC. This gives the protein CSVDGTSGFQETQYF.

The V call is TRBV7-3, the J call TRBJ2-7; 7 bases fit TRBD1. Losses at the gene ends were 1 base for V and 0 bases for J; bases not matched to a gene: 3. CDR1 and CDR2 (germline): SGHTA, FQGTGA. The CDR3 extends over 15 amino acids. The CDR3 DNA sequence: TGTGCCAGCAGCTTAATGGCAGGGGGCTCCTACGAGCAGTACTTC. Protein product: CASSLMAGGSYEQYF.

This chain joins TRBV11-2 and TRBJ2-1, with D possibly matching TRBD2 (5 bases). Germline loops: CDR1 SGHAT, CDR2 FQNNGV. The V and J ends lost 2 bases and 8 bases respectively, with 10 bases between them. This CDR3 region has 13 residues. Here the CDR3 reads CASSLNTGYEQFF. CDR3 DNA sequence: TGTGCCAGCAGCTTAAATACGGGATATGAGCAGTTCTTC.

This sequence joins TRBV30 and TRBJ2-3; D perhaps matches TRBD2 (6 bases). Looked up from germline, CDR1 is GTSNPN and CDR2 is SVGIG (reference sequence). This CDR3 region has 13 residues. The V end was cut by 3 bases, the J end by 2 bases, with 9 bases between. CDR3 in DNA: TGTGCCTGGAGCGGGACTTTCACAGATACGCAGTATTTT. Translating gives CAWSGTFTDTQYF.

The chain recombines TRBV5-1 with TRBJ1-2; TRBD1 aligns across 8 bases. The CDR3 runs 16 residues. Per germline, CDR1 SGHRS and CDR2 YFSETQ. V lost 0 bases to trimming and J lost 4 bases; unmatched junction nucleotides: 8. The CDR3 DNA is TGCGCCAGCAGCTTGGGTCTAGCCGGGACAGGCTATGGCTACACCTTC. This translates into CASSLGLAGTGYGYTF.